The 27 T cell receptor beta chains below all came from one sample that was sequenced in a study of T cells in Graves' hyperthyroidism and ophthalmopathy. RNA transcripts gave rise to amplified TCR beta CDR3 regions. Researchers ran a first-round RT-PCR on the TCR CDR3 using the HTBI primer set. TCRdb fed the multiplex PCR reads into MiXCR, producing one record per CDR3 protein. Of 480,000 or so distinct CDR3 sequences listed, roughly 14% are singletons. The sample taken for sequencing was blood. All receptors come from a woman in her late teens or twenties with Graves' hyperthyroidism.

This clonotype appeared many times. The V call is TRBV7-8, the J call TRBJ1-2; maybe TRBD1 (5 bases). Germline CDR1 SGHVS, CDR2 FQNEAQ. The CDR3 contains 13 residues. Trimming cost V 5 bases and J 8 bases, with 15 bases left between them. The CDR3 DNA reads TGTGCCAGCAGCCCCTTAGGGGTGCAGGGCTACACCTTC. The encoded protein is CASSPLGVQGYTF.

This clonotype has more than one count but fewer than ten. The CDR3 DNA reads as TGCAGTGCTAGAGATTTAGGACGGGATGAAAAACTGTTTTTT. Translated: CSARDLGRDEKLFF. This rearrangement joins TRBV20-1 to TRBJ1-4; D unclear. Between the trimmed V and J ends, which lost 0 bases and 6 bases, there was a span of 11 bases. The CDR3 is made up of 14 amino acids. The germline V gene has CDR1 DFQATT and CDR2 SNEGSKA (reference sequence).

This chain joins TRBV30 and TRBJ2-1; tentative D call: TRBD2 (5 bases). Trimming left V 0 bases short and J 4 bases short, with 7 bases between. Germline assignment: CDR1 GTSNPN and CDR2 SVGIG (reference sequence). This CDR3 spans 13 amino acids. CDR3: CAWSVSGYNEQFF. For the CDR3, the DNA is TGTGCCTGGAGTGTAAGCGGTTACAATGAGCAGTTCTTC. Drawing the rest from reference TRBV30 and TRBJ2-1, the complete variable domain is SQTIHQWPATLVQPVGSPLSLECTVEGTSNPNLYWYRQAAGRGLQLLFYSVGIGQISSEVPQNLSASRPQDRQFILSSKKLLLSDSGFYLCAWSVSGYNEQFFGPGTRLTVL.

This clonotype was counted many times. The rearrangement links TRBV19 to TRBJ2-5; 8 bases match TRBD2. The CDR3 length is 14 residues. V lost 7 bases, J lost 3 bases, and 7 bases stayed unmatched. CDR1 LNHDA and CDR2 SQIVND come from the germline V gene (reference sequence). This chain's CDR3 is CASTPGGRKETQYF. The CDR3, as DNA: TGTGCCAGTACCCCCGGCGGGAGGAAAGAGACCCAGTACTTC.

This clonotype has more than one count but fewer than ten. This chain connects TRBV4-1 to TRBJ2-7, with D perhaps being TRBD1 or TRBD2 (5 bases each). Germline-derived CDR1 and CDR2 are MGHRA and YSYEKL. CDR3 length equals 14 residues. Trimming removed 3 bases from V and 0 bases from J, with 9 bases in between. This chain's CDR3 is CASSQRDRSYEQYF. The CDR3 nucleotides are TGCGCCAGCAGCCAGAGGGACCGCTCCTACGAGCAGTACTTC.

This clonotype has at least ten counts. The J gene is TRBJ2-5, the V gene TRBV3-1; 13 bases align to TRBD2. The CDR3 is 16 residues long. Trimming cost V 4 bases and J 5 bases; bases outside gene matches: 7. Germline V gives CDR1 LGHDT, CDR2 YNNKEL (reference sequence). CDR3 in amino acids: CASSPTTSGREETQYF. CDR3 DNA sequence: TGTGCCAGCAGCCCAACCACTAGCGGGAGGGAGGAGACCCAGTACTTC.

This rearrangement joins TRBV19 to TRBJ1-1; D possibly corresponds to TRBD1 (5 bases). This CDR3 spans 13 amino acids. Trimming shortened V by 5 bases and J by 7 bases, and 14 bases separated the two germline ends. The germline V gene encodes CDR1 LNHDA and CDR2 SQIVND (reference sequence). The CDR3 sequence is CASSFQRGLEAFF. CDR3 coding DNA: TGTGCCAGTAGTTTCCAGAGGGGCCTTGAAGCTTTCTTT.

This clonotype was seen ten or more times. This CDR3 reads CASSWTSGSGNEQYF. In nucleotides, the CDR3 is TGTGCCAGCAGCTGGACTAGCGGGAGCGGCAACGAGCAGTACTTC. The V call is TRBV7-8, the J call TRBJ2-7; 13 nucleotides agree with TRBD2. The CDR3 covers 15 residues. J lost 5 bases, V lost 4 bases, and 5 bases had no gene match. Germline V gives CDR1 SGHVS, CDR2 FQNEAQ.

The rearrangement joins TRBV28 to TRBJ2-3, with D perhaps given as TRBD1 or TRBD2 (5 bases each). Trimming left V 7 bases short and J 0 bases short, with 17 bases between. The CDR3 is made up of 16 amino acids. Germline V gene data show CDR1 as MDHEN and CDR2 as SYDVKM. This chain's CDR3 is CASTLGAGGSTDTQYF. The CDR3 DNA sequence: TGTGCCAGCACCCTTGGGGCCGGCGGGAGCACAGATACGCAGTATTTT. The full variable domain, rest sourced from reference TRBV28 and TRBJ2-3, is DVKVTQSSRYLVKRTGEKVFLECVQDMDHENMFWYRQDPGLGLRLIYFSYDVKMKEKGDIPEGYSVSREKKERFSLILESASTNQTSMYLCASTLGAGGSTDTQYFGPGTRLTVL.

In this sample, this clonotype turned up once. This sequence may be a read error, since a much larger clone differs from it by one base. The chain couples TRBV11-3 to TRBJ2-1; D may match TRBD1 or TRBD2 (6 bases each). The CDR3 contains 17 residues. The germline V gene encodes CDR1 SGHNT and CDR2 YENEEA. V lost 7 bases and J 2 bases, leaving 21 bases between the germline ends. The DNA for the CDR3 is TGTGCCAGCAACAAAACAGGGTTGGGGGAGGCCTACAATGAGCAGTTCTTC. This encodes CASNKTGLGEAYNEQFF.

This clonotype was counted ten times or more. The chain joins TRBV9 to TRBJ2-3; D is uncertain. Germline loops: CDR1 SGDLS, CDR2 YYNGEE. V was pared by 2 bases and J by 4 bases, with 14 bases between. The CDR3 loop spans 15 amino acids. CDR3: CASSVTPSVADTQYF. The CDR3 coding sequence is TGTGCCAGCAGCGTGACGCCGTCGGTCGCAGATACGCAGTATTTT.

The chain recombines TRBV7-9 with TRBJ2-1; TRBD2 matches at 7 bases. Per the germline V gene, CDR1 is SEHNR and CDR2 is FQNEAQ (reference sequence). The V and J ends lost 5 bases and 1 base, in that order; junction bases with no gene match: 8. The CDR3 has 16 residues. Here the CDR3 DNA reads TGTGCCAGCAGCGGGGAGACTAGCCGATCCTACAATGAGCAGTTCTTC. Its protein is CASSGETSRSYNEQFF.

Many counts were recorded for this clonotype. This chain's CDR3 is CASSPLAGGVNEQFF. The CDR3 bases are TGTGCCAGCAGCCCCCTAGCGGGAGGGGTCAATGAGCAGTTCTTC. The chain combines TRBV7-3 with TRBJ2-1; TRBD2 agrees at 12 bases. Germline CDR1 reads SGHTA; CDR2 reads FQGTGA. The V segment lost 5 bases and the J segment 6 bases; nucleotides outside the gene matches: 5. The CDR3 is 15 residues long.

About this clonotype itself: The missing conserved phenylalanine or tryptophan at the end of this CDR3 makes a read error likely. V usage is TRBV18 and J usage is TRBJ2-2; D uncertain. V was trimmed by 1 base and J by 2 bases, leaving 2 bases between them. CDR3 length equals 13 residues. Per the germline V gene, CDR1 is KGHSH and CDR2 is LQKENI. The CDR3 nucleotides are TGTGCCAGCTCACCACTCAACACCGGGGAGCTGTTTTCT. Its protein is CASSPLNTGELFS.

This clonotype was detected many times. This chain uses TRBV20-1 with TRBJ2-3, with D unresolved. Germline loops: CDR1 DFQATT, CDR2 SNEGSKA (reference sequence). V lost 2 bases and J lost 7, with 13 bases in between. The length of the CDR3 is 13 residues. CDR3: CSARRSEINTQYF. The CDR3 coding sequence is TGCAGTGCTAGACGCTCGGAGATCAATACGCAGTATTTT.

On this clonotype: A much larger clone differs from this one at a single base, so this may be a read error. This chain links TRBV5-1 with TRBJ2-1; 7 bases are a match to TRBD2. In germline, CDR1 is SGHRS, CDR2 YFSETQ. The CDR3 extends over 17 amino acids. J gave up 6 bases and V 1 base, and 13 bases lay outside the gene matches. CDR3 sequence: CASSLPLEPSGGNEQFF. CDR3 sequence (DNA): TGCGCCAGCAGCTTGCCTCTGGAGCCTAGCGGAGGCAATGAGCAGTTCTTC.

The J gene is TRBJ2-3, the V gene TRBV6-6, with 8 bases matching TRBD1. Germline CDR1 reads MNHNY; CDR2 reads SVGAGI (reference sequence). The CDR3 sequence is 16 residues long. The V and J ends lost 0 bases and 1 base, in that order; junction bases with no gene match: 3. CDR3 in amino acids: CASSYSPTGGTDTQYF. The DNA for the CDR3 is TGTGCCAGCAGTTACTCCCCGACAGGGGGCACAGATACGCAGTATTTT.

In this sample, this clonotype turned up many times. The CDR3 sequence: CASSSAGTGGETQYF. Written as DNA, the CDR3 is TGCGCCAGCAGCTCCGCCGGGACAGGAGGAGAGACCCAGTACTTC. The chain employs TRBV5-1 and TRBJ2-5; 8 bases line up with TRBD1. In germline, CDR1 is SGHRS, CDR2 YFSETQ. Trimming took 3 bases from V and 4 from J; bases not matched to a gene: 8. This CDR3 spans 15 amino acids.

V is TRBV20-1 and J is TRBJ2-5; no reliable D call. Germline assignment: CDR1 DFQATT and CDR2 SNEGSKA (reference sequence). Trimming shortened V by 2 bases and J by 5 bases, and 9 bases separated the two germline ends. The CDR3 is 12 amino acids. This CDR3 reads CSARSGSETQYF. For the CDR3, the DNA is TGCAGTGCTAGATCGGGCAGTGAGACCCAGTACTTC.

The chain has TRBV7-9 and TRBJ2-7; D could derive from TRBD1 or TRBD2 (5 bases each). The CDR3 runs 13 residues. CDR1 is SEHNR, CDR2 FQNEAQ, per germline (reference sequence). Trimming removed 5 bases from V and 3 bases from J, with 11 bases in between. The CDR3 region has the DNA TGTGCCAGCAGCCCGGAGGACAACTACGAGCAGTACGTC. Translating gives CASSPEDNYEQYV.

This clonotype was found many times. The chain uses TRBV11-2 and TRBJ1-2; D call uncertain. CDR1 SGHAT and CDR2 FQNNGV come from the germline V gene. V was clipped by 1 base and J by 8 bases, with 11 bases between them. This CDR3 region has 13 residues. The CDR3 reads CASSLVSGLGYTF. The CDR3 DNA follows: TGTGCCAGCAGCTTAGTGTCAGGCCTGGGCTACACCTTC. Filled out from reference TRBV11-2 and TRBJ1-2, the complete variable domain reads EAGVAQSPRYKIIEKRQSVAFWCNPISGHATLYWYQQILGQGPKLLIQFQNNGVVDDSQLPKDRFSAERLKGVDSTLKIQPAKLEDSAVYLCASSLVSGLGYTFGSGTRLTVV.

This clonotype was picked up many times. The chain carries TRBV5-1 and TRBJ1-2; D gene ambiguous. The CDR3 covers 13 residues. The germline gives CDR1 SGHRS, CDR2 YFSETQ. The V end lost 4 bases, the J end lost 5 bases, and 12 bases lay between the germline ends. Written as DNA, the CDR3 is TGCGCCAGCAGCACTCCGGACGGTTATGGCTACACCTTC. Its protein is CASSTPDGYGYTF.

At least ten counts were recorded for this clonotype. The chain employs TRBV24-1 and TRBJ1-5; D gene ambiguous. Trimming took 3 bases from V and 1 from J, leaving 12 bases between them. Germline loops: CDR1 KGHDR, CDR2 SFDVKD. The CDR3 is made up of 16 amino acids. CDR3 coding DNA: TGTGCCACCAGTGATCCGAGCAATCGGAGCAATCAGCCCCAGCATTTT. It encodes CATSDPSNRSNQPQHF.

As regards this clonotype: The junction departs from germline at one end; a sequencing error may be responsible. The CDR3 region is CACSLTGGGGGYTF. CDR3 sequence (DNA): TGTGCCTGCAGCTTAACAGGGGGCGGCGGTGGCTACACCTTC. The V and J genes are TRBV6-1 and TRBJ1-2; 9 positions match TRBD1. The CDR3 runs to 14 residues. Germline CDR1 MNHNS, CDR2 SASEGT.

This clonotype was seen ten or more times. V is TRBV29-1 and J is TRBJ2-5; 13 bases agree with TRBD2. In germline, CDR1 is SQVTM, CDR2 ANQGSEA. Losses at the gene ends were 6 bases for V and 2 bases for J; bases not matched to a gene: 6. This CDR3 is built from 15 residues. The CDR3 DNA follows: TGCAGCGTGGCTAGACTAGCGGGAGGACAAGAGACCCAGTACTTC. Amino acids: CSVARLAGGQETQYF.

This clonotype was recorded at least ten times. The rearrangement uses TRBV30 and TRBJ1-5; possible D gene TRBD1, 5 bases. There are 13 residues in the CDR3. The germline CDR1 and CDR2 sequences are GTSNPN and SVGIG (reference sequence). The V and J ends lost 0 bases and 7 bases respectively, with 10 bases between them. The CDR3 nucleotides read TGTGCCTGGAGTGTACAGGACCAGCAGCCCCAGCATTTT. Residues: CAWSVQDQQPQHF.

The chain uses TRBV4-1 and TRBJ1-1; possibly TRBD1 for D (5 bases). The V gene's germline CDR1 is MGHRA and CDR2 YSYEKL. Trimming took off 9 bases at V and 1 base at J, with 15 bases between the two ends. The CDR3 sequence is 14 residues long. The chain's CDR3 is CASRLRDGNTEAFF. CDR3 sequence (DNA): TGCGCCAGTAGGCTCAGGGATGGGAACACTGAAGCTTTCTTT.